One sample yielded the 9 T cell receptor beta chains listed below, sequenced in a study of cytomegalovirus exposure and HLA in healthy donors. PCR employed 60 Vbeta and 13 Jbeta primers. Clones were sequenced by immunoSEQ multiplex PCR, and TCRdb holds only the in-frame ones, with some missing. This sample has some 140,000 clones, with about 80% found just once. Material for sequencing was PBMCs. These receptors all stem from a man aged 25-45 years in good health and CMV-seronegative.

V usage is TRBV10-3 and J usage is TRBJ2-3; 13 bases fit TRBD2. Germline lookup yields CDR1 ENHRY and CDR2 SYGVKD. With V trimmed by 6 bases and J by 7 bases, 4 bases remained unmatched. This CDR3 spans 14 amino acids. The CDR3: CAIRETSGGNTQYF. DNA for the CDR3: TGTGCCATCAGAGAGACTAGCGGGGGGAATACGCAGTATTTT.

CDR3 sequence reads: CASKSDRGYEQYF. The CDR3, as DNA: TGTGCCAGCAAATCCGACAGGGGCTACGAGCAGTACTTC. The chain joins TRBV2 to TRBJ2-7; 8 positions match TRBD1. The CDR3 loop spans 13 amino acids. Germline loops: CDR1 SNHLY, CDR2 FYNNEI. Trimming removed 7 bases from V and 3 bases from J; junction bases left unmatched: 5.

The chain employs TRBV9 and TRBJ2-2; tentative D call: TRBD2 (5 bases). V lost 0 bases and J 4 bases, leaving 10 bases between the germline ends. The germline CDR1 and CDR2 sequences are SGDLS and YYNGEE. The CDR3 extends over 15 amino acids. The CDR3 DNA reads as TGTGCCAGCAGCGTAGCGGGGTTAAGCACCGGGGAGCTGTTTTTT. This sequence encodes CASSVAGLSTGELFF.

This clone has more than one count but fewer than ten. V is TRBV5-1 and J is TRBJ2-7; 14 bases line up with TRBD2. Trimming took 4 bases from V and 3 from J; bases not matched to a gene: 3. This CDR3 is built from 15 residues. Germline V gives CDR1 SGHRS, CDR2 YFSETQ. The CDR3 spells CASSTGLAGVYEQYF. The CDR3 DNA reads TGCGCCAGCAGCACGGGACTAGCGGGAGTCTACGAGCAGTACTTC.

The chain employs TRBV7-2 and TRBJ1-2, with D perhaps matching TRBD1 (5 bases). The CDR3 contains 13 residues. V lost 4 bases, J lost 8 bases, and 14 bases lay in between. Germline-derived CDR1 and CDR2 are SGHTA and FQGNSA. The DNA of the CDR3 is TGTGCCAGCAGCTCCCAGGGCCCTATCGGCTACACCTTC. Translating it yields CASSSQGPIGYTF.

This chain joins TRBV11-2 and TRBJ1-1, with D perhaps TRBD1 (6 bases). CDR1 is SGHAT, CDR2 FQNNGV, per germline. CDR3 length: 16 amino acids. The ends were cut back, 6 bases at V and 5 bases at J, with 22 bases in the middle. In nucleotides, the CDR3 is TGTGCCAGCAGTCGGACAGCCCCCTCTCCGGGGACTGAAGCTTTCTTT. The encoded protein is CASSRTAPSPGTEAFF.

V usage is TRBV29-1 and J usage is TRBJ2-7, with D perhaps matching TRBD2 (6 bases). This CDR3 region has 13 residues. Trimming took off 3 bases at V and 4 bases at J, with 13 bases between the two ends. The germline V gene has CDR1 SQVTM and CDR2 ANQGSEA. The CDR3 region has the DNA TGCAGCGTTGATTTAGTCGGGAGTTACGAGCAGTACTTC. This codes for CSVDLVGSYEQYF.

The chain is built from TRBV28 and TRBJ1-2, with D perhaps TRBD1 (6 bases). CDR1 is MDHEN, CDR2 SYDVKM, per germline. This CDR3 comprises 15 residues. Trimming left V 5 bases short and J 4 bases short, with 17 bases between. The CDR3 protein is CASSPPGGPLYGYTF. The CDR3 DNA reads as TGTGCCAGCAGTCCCCCCGGGGGGCCCCTCTATGGCTACACCTTC.

The chain uses TRBV9 and TRBJ2-1; 8 nucleotides line up with TRBD1. Unmatched junction bases numbered 13, after V lost 7 bases and J lost 10 bases. The CDR3 runs to 14 residues. CDR1 and CDR2 (germline): SGDLS, YYNGEE. The CDR3 nucleotides are TGTGCCAGCCGGGCTGGGCAGGGGGCACAAGAGCAGTTCTTC. Translation gives CASRAGQGAQEQFF.